A selection of T cell receptor beta chains follows, all from one sample in a study of T cell responses to AZD1222 COVID-19 vaccine. The method was immunoSEQ multiplex PCR; TCRdb's version includes in-frame clones alone and lacks a portion of them. Of some 130,000 clones in the sample, around 84% were seen once. This specimen consisted of peripheral blood, obtained on day 0 of AZD1222 vaccination. Source of these receptors: an adult in good health. The CDR3 runs from the conserved cysteine through the conserved F or W. A D gene is named only where the DNA matches it firmly. Clone size is shown for a subset of rows, as once, few, many or a class of expanded clone.

J	D	V	size	DNA	CDR3
TRBJ1-6	.	TRBV7-9	.	TGTGCCAGCAGCTTAGGACTGTACAATTCACCCCTCCACTTT	CASSLGLYNSPLHF
TRBJ2-1	TRBD1	TRBV5-1	.	TGCGCCAGCAGCTCGTCGACAGGGGTTACCGACAATGAGCAGTTCTTC	CASSSSTGVTDNEQFF
TRBJ2-1	.	TRBV6-1	.	TGTGCCAGCAGTGAAGCGGCCACAGTATACAATGAGCAGTTCTTC	CASSEAATVYNEQFF
TRBJ1-5	TRBD1	TRBV10-3	few	TGTGCCATCGGGACAGGGACCAATCAGCCCCAGCATTTT	CAIGTGTNQPQHF
TRBJ2-1	.	TRBV19	.	TGTGCCAGTGAGCCGGGACGGCCGGGGAATGAGCAGTTCTTC	CASEPGRPGNEQFF
TRBJ1-2	TRBD1	TRBV9	.	TGTGCCAGCAGAGCCGGGACAGGGGCCGGCTACACCTTC	CASRAGTGAGYTF
TRBJ2-7	.	TRBV27	.	TGTGCCAGCACAGGACCTACGAGGGAGCAGTACTTC	CASTGPTREQYF
TRBJ2-7	TRBD2	TRBV5-1	.	TGCGCCAGCAGCGGAAAGCGGGGGCCCTCCTACGAGCAGTACTTC	CASSGKRGPSYEQYF
TRBJ1-2	TRBD1	TRBV5-6	.	TGTGCCAGCAGCCCACAATTAGAGGGGGCCAACTATGGCTACACCTTC	CASSPQLEGANYGYTF
TRBJ1-2	.	TRBV9	.	TGTGCCAGCAGCGCCCAGGGTGCCGGTGGCTACACCTTC	CASSAQGAGGYTF
TRBJ1-2	TRBD1	TRBV24-1	.	TGTGCCACCAGTGACTCCCCCGGGACAGGGATACGTGGTGGCTACACCTTC	CATSDSPGTGIRGGYTF
TRBJ1-5	.	TRBV19	.	TGTGCCACCTTGGGGGCAGCAAATCAGCCCCAGCATTTT	CATLGAANQPQHF
TRBJ1-6	.	TRBV30	.	TGTGCCTGGAGTGTACACGGGGAAGGTTCACCCCTCCACTTT	CAWSVHGEGSPLHF
TRBJ2-7	TRBD1	TRBV18	once	TGTGCCAGCTCACCGGACAGGAATGGCTACGAGCAGTACTTC	CASSPDRNGYEQYF
TRBJ2-3	TRBD2	TRBV4-1	.	TGCGCCAGCAGCCAAGCACTAGCGGGGGCCTCCGCAGACACAGATACGCAGTATTTT	CASSQALAGASADTDTQYF
TRBJ2-3	TRBD2	TRBV5-5	.	TGTGCCAGCAGCTTGGCATTGTTAGCGGGTAGAGATACGCAGTATTTT	CASSLALLAGRDTQYF
TRBJ1-5	TRBD1	TRBV5-6	once	TGTGCCAGCAGCTACGGACAGGGAATGAGCAATCAGCCCCAGCATTTT	CASSYGQGMSNQPQHF
TRBJ1-1	.	TRBV19	.	TGTGCCAGTAGTATTGGCCCTCGGACACGTGGTGAAGCTTTCTTT	CASSIGPRTRGEAFF